The next 31 T cell receptor beta chains were all read from a single sample in a study of shared clonotypes between healthy human individuals. Assay: immunoSEQ multiplex PCR; the TCRdb copy retains only in-frame clones and omits some. The sample holds roughly 520,000 clones, 90% to 97% seen once. Input material: naive CD4+ T cells sorted from blood. Subset here: CD45RA+ positively selected. The receptor source for this set is a woman in her 30s in good health.

J is TRBJ2-7 and V is TRBV5-5, with 9 bases matching TRBD2. Germline assignment: CDR1 SGHKS and CDR2 YYEKEE (reference sequence). V was clipped by 1 base and J by 2 bases; unmatched bases: 13. The CDR3 extends over 18 amino acids. For the CDR3, the DNA is TGTGCCAGCAGCTTGACCCCCCTTCTAGCGGGAATACCCTACGAGCAGTACTTC. This gives the protein CASSLTPLLAGIPYEQYF.

This chain links TRBV19 with TRBJ1-1; 7 bases align to TRBD1. The CDR3 extends over 14 amino acids. V lost 6 bases, J lost 3 bases, and 7 bases stayed unmatched. Germline CDR1 is LNHDA and CDR2 is SQIVND (reference sequence). CDR3 sequence reads: CASSGGGIDTEAFF. In nucleotides, the CDR3 is TGTGCCAGTAGCGGAGGGGGCATTGACACTGAAGCTTTCTTT.

The chain recombines TRBV6-1 with TRBJ1-5, with D possibly matching TRBD1 (5 bases). This CDR3 is 14 amino acids long. V gave up 3 bases and J gave up 7 bases, with 13 bases separating them. Germline loops: CDR1 MNHNS, CDR2 SASEGT. CDR3 loop: CASSDRDPIQPQHF. For the CDR3, the DNA is TGTGCCAGCAGTGACCGGGACCCCATCCAGCCCCAGCATTTT.

This chain joins TRBV29-1 and TRBJ2-7; D uncertain. The CDR3 spans 13 residues. V was clipped by 5 bases and J by 4 bases, with 15 bases between them. The V gene's germline CDR1 is SQVTM and CDR2 ANQGSEA. DNA of the CDR3: TGCAGCGTTCAATCCAGCTCCCCTTACGAGCAGTACTTC. Amino acids: CSVQSSSPYEQYF.

The chain carries TRBV19 and TRBJ2-7; 8 nucleotides match TRBD1. In germline, CDR1 is LNHDA, CDR2 SQIVND (reference sequence). The J segment lost 2 bases and the V segment lost 4 bases, leaving 10 bases of the junction unmatched. The CDR3 totals 16 residues. CDR3: CASSKIQGEWTYEQYF. In DNA, the CDR3 is TGTGCCAGTAGTAAAATACAGGGGGAATGGACCTACGAGCAGTACTTC.

J is TRBJ2-5 and V is TRBV2; 8 bases line up with TRBD2. V dropped 7 bases and J dropped 5; count of bases not matched to a gene: 9. Per the germline V gene, CDR1 is SNHLY and CDR2 is FYNNEI. The CDR3 length is 14 residues. This CDR3 reads CASTQRTGGETQYF. The CDR3 region has the DNA TGTGCCAGCACTCAACGGACGGGAGGGGAGACCCAGTACTTC.

This clone is a singleton in its sample. This chain uses TRBV28 with TRBJ1-4; unclear D gene. Germline V gene data show CDR1 as MDHEN and CDR2 as SYDVKM. Trimming removed 4 bases at V and 3 bases at J, with 12 bases between. The CDR3 covers 15 residues. CDR3 DNA: TGTGCCAGCAGTTCTGGCCAGTTTCCTAATGAAAAACTGTTTTTT. It codes for CASSSGQFPNEKLFF.

J is TRBJ1-2 and V is TRBV6-5; D ambiguous. V lost 0 bases and J 8 bases, leaving 13 bases between the germline ends. Germline V gene lookup returns CDR1 MNHEY and CDR2 SVGAGI. This CDR3 has 14 amino acids. CDR3 bases: TGTGCCAGCAGTTACTCCCCGGGTTTGGGAGGCTACACCTTC. Translating it yields CASSYSPGLGGYTF.

The V call is TRBV7-6, the J call TRBJ2-7; 7 nucleotides align to TRBD2. Germline CDR1 is SGHVS and CDR2 is FNYEAQ. The CDR3 covers 13 residues. V lost 9 bases to trimming and J lost 4 bases; unmatched junction nucleotides: 9. The CDR3 DNA is TGTGCCAGGGGGAATCGCGGGAGATACGAGCAGTACTTC. Protein sequence: CARGNRGRYEQYF.

A single count supports this clone. V usage is TRBV19 and J usage is TRBJ2-7, with D perhaps TRBD2 (5 bases). Germline V gives CDR1 LNHDA, CDR2 SQIVND (reference sequence). V was shortened by 3 bases and J by 5 bases, with 11 bases between the two germline ends. This CDR3 has 13 residues. CDR3: CASSMPGFDEQYF. DNA for the CDR3: TGTGCCAGTAGTATGCCGGGGTTCGACGAGCAGTACTTC. Drawing the rest from reference TRBV19 and TRBJ2-7, the complete variable domain is DGGITQSPKYLFRKEGQNVTLSCEQNLNHDAMYWYRQDPGQGLRLIYYSQIVNDFQKGDIAEGYSVSREKKESFPLTVTSAQKNPTAFYLCASSMPGFDEQYFGPGTRLTVT.

The gene calls are TRBV4-1 and TRBJ1-1; D is unclear. The germline V and J ends were trimmed by 4 bases and 0 bases, with 12 bases remaining between them. CDR1 MGHRA and CDR2 YSYEKL come from the germline V gene. There are 15 residues in the CDR3. In nucleotides, the CDR3 is TGCGCCAGCAGCCCTGAGACGGTCATGAACACTGAAGCTTTCTTT. Residues: CASSPETVMNTEAFF.

V and J are TRBV28 and TRBJ2-5; possible D gene TRBD2, 6 bases. The J call may be faulty, since TRBJ2-7 better matches the DNA end. Looked up from germline, CDR1 is MDHEN and CDR2 is SYDVKM. This CDR3 has 15 amino acids. CDR3 region: CASSFVGGRGYEQYF. DNA of the CDR3: TGTGCCAGCAGTTTCGTCGGGGGAAGGGGCTACGAGCAGTACTTC.

This chain connects TRBV27 to TRBJ2-5; tentative D call: TRBD2 (6 bases). Trimming cost V 7 bases and J 0 bases, with 9 bases left between them. The germline gives CDR1 MNHEY, CDR2 SMNVEV (reference sequence). This CDR3 has 13 residues. CDR3 region: CASKGGNQETQYF. DNA of the CDR3: TGTGCCAGCAAAGGCGGGAACCAAGAGACCCAGTACTTC.

The genes are TRBV28 and TRBJ2-1, with D maybe TRBD2 (6 bases). Deletions cut 6 bases from V and 7 bases from J, with 19 bases between. The CDR3 is made up of 15 amino acids. CDR1 and CDR2 from the germline V gene are MDHEN and SYDVKM. CDR3 DNA: TGTGCCAGCAGAAGACTAGAGCGGGTCGGTAATGAGCAGTTCTTC. Encoded protein: CASRRLERVGNEQFF.

This rearrangement joins TRBV19 to TRBJ2-1; D gene uncertain. The CDR3 consists of 18 residues. Per the germline V gene, CDR1 is LNHDA and CDR2 is SQIVND (reference sequence). With 5 bases removed from V and 5 bases from J, the gap between germline ends came to 25 bases. CDR3 amino acids: CASSAISGRMEGNNEQFF. In DNA, the CDR3 is TGTGCCAGTAGTGCTATCTCGGGCAGGATGGAAGGCAACAATGAGCAGTTCTTC.

The chain links TRBV2 to TRBJ1-3; D possibly corresponds to TRBD1 (5 bases). Germline CDR1 and CDR2: SNHLY and FYNNEI. V was trimmed by 10 bases and J by 1 base, leaving 14 bases between them. This CDR3 spans 14 amino acids. CDR3 in amino acids: CATGGGFSGNTIYF. The CDR3, as DNA: TGTGCCACCGGGGGGGGGTTTTCTGGAAACACCATATATTTT.

The chain carries TRBV11-2 and TRBJ1-1; D gene uncertain. CDR1 is SGHAT and CDR2 is FQNNGV in the germline V gene. V was trimmed by 0 bases and J by 1 base, leaving 3 bases between them. CDR3 length equals 13 residues. The CDR3 region has the DNA TGTGCCAGCAGCTTAGAGGGGAACACTGAAGCTTTCTTT. As protein: CASSLEGNTEAFF.

V usage is TRBV18 and J usage is TRBJ2-7, with 9 bases matching TRBD2. This CDR3 is built from 15 residues. The junction had 6 bases not matched to a gene; V was cut back by 6 bases and J by 0 bases. Germline loops: CDR1 KGHSH, CDR2 LQKENI. DNA for the CDR3: TGTGCCAGCTCCCCTAGCGGGGCTGACTCCTACGAGCAGTACTTC. It translates to CASSPSGADSYEQYF.

The gene calls are TRBV28 and TRBJ2-7, with D perhaps matching TRBD2 (6 bases). V gave up 6 bases and J gave up 6 bases, with 18 bases separating them. CDR3 length equals 14 residues. Germline-derived CDR1 and CDR2 are MDHEN and SYDVKM. CDR3 DNA: TGTGCCAGCAGCACCGGGAGAGGGGCCTTCGAGCAGTACTTC. Its translation: CASSTGRGAFEQYF.

The chain carries TRBV6-1 and TRBJ1-2; no clear D. The germline gives CDR1 MNHNS, CDR2 SASEGT. V lost 2 bases and J lost 3, with 4 bases in between. The CDR3 length is 12 residues. For the CDR3, the DNA is TGTGCCAGCAGTGAACGAGACTATGGCTACACCTTC. Protein sequence: CASSERDYGYTF.

This clone turned up a few times. This sequence joins TRBV4-1 and TRBJ1-1, with 7 bases aligning to TRBD1. The V gene end was trimmed by 3 bases and the J gene end by 1 base; junction bases not matched to a gene: 11. Germline loops: CDR1 MGHRA, CDR2 YSYEKL. The CDR3 has 17 amino acids. CDR3 loop: CASSQRRQGLKNTEAFF. The CDR3 DNA follows: TGCGCCAGCAGCCAGAGAAGACAGGGCTTGAAGAACACTGAAGCTTTCTTT.

The rearrangement uses TRBV14 and TRBJ2-3; 11 nucleotides line up with TRBD2. J gave up 4 bases and V 3 bases, and 9 bases lay outside the gene matches. Germline assignment: CDR1 SGHDN and CDR2 FVKESK. The CDR3 is made up of 17 amino acids. This CDR3 is CASSHVSGLADSDTQYF. DNA for the CDR3: TGTGCCAGCAGCCACGTGTCGGGACTAGCGGACTCAGATACGCAGTATTTT.

The V gene is TRBV28, the J gene TRBJ1-3, with D unclear. The CDR3 is 14 amino acids. V lost 5 bases and J lost 0, with 8 bases in between. Germline V lookup: CDR1 MDHEN, CDR2 SYDVKM. The CDR3 sequence is CASSSTLSGNTIYF. For the CDR3, the DNA is TGTGCCAGCAGTAGCACCCTCTCTGGAAACACCATATATTTT.

The rearrangement links TRBV18 to TRBJ2-7, with D unresolved. This CDR3 is 16 amino acids long. Trimming left V 6 bases short and J 4 bases short, with 22 bases between. Germline lookup yields CDR1 KGHSH and CDR2 LQKENI. The CDR3 DNA reads TGTGCCAGCTCCTCGCCTATGACGGCTGGAAGGTACGAGCAGTACTTC. It translates to CASSSPMTAGRYEQYF.

V gene TRBV4-1 combines with J gene TRBJ2-5; TRBD2 matches at 12 bases. Germline-derived CDR1 and CDR2 are MGHRA and YSYEKL. The CDR3 covers 17 residues. V gave up 1 base and J gave up 5 bases; unmatched junction bases: 8. In DNA, the CDR3 is TGCGCCAGCAGCCAAGGACTAGCGGGAGCGAGTCGCGAGACCCAGTACTTC. It codes for CASSQGLAGASRETQYF.

This chain joins TRBV10-3 and TRBJ2-3, with 7 nucleotides matching TRBD1. J lost 0 bases, V lost 10 bases, and 4 bases had no gene match. The CDR3 length is 13 residues. Germline CDR1 and CDR2: ENHRY and SYGVKD. CDR3 sequence reads: CATGQSSTDTQYF. In DNA, the CDR3 is TGTGCCACGGGACAGTCTAGCACAGATACGCAGTATTTT.

The chain is built from TRBV11-3 and TRBJ2-7; 7 bases agree with TRBD1. Per the germline V gene, CDR1 is SGHNT and CDR2 is YENEEA. The CDR3 is 13 residues long. Trimming at V came to 2 bases and at J to 6 bases, leaving 4 bases not matched to a gene. In DNA form, the CDR3 reads TGTGCCAGCAGCTTAACAGGGGCGGGCGAGCAGTACTTC. The encoded protein is CASSLTGAGEQYF.

The genes are TRBV5-1 and TRBJ2-4; 9 nucleotides agree with TRBD1. The V segment lost 4 bases and the J segment 8 bases; nucleotides outside the gene matches: 4. The length of the CDR3 is 13 residues. Germline V gives CDR1 SGHRS, CDR2 YFSETQ. The CDR3 loop reads CASSAGQGYIQYF. For the CDR3, the DNA is TGCGCCAGCAGCGCCGGACAGGGGTACATTCAGTACTTC.

The chain joins TRBV27 to TRBJ2-7; 9 nucleotides line up with TRBD1. J gave up 6 bases and V 5 bases, and 14 bases lay outside the gene matches. The V gene's germline CDR1 is MNHEY and CDR2 SMNVEV (reference sequence). This CDR3 has 16 amino acids. Written as DNA, the CDR3 is TGTGCCAGCAGTCCACTCCTACCGGGACAGGGTCTCGAGCAGTACTTC. Amino acids: CASSPLLPGQGLEQYF.

The J gene is TRBJ2-7, the V gene TRBV21-1; the D segment call TRBD2 is taken from the table without a DNA check. TRBV21-1 is assigned pseudogene status. This CDR3 spans 14 amino acids. The CDR3 DNA reads TGTGCCAGCAGCAAAGGCGGCATAACCTACGAGCAGTACTTC. Translated, it gives CASSKGGITYEQYF.

The CDR3 sequence: CASKLDRQREAFF. In nucleotides, the CDR3 is TGTGCCAGTAAGCTGGATCGACAGAGAGAAGCTTTCTTT. This rearrangement joins TRBV19 to TRBJ1-1, with D possibly TRBD1 on 5 matching bases. Germline loops: CDR1 LNHDA, CDR2 SQIVND (reference sequence). CDR3 length: 13 residues. Trimming left V 7 bases short and J 8 bases short, with 17 bases between.